This passage covers 17 T cell receptor beta chains from one sample sequenced in a study of T-cell reconstitution after alpha-beta-depleted transplantation in children. The TCRbeta library incorporated unique molecular identifiers. TCRdb called the PCR reads again in MiXCR, with one record for every CDR3 protein. The sample shows some 520,000 distinct CDR3 sequences, roughly 33% of them seen only once. The sample here was PBMCs from the stem cell graft donor, taken from the stem cell graft. The receptors derive from a human donor who donated a stem cell graft to a child with aplastic anemia.

This clonotype was counted at least ten times. The chain couples TRBV9 to TRBJ2-1; 9 positions agree with TRBD2. J lost 2 bases, V lost 3 bases, and 12 bases had no gene match. The CDR3 contains 18 residues. CDR1 is SGDLS and CDR2 is YYNGEE in the germline V gene. As DNA, the CDR3 is TGTGCCAGCAGCGATAGCGGGAGAAAGGGGAGCACCTACAATGAGCAGTTCTTC. It specifies CASSDSGRKGSTYNEQFF.

J is TRBJ1-3 and V is TRBV12-3 or TRBV12-4, with D hard to call. This CDR3 contains 14 residues. Trimming shortened V by 4 bases and J by 0 bases, and 7 bases separated the two germline ends. CDR3 nucleotide sequence: TGTGCCAGCAGTTCGATGGACTCTGGAAACACCATATATTTT. It is translated as CASSSMDSGNTIYF.

The rearrangement uses TRBV29-1 and TRBJ2-2, with 10 bases matching TRBD2. The CDR3 consists of 15 residues. The V gene's germline CDR1 is SQVTM and CDR2 ANQGSEA. Trimming took 7 bases from V and 1 from J; bases not matched to a gene: 6. CDR3 bases: TGCAGCGCTAGCGGGAGCATCTTGAACACCGGGGAGCTGTTTTTT. Protein: CSASGSILNTGELFF.

The sample holds a few counts of this clonotype. This chain joins TRBV6-1 and TRBJ1-2; D is unclear. Germline assignment: CDR1 MNHNS and CDR2 SASEGT. This CDR3 spans 14 amino acids. V was trimmed by 7 bases and J by 7 bases, leaving 19 bases between them. The CDR3 region has the DNA TGTGCCAGCACCGTGAGTGTTGGAGGTGGTGGCTACACCTTC. Residues: CASTVSVGGGGYTF.

In its sample, this clonotype was seen a few times. In DNA, the CDR3 is TGCAGTGCTAGGGTACTTGACTCCTACAATGAGCAGTTCTTC. Protein sequence: CSARVLDSYNEQFF. The chain joins TRBV20-1 to TRBJ2-1; D call uncertain. V was clipped by 3 bases and J by 0 bases, with 9 bases between them. This CDR3 region has 14 residues. CDR1 and CDR2 (germline): DFQATT, SNEGSKA (reference sequence).

In this sample, this clonotype turned up a few times. The rearrangement links TRBV9 to TRBJ1-1; D perhaps matches TRBD1 (5 bases). The CDR3 length is 15 residues. With 0 bases removed from V and 3 bases from J, the gap between germline ends came to 12 bases. CDR1 is SGDLS and CDR2 is YYNGEE in the germline V gene. In DNA form, the CDR3 reads TGTGCCAGCAGCGTAGAGAGACAGCCGGACACTGAAGCTTTCTTT. It specifies CASSVERQPDTEAFF. Looking up the rest from reference TRBV9 and TRBJ1-1 gives the full variable domain: DSGVTQTPKHLITATGQRVTLRCSPRSGDLSVYWYQQSLDQGLQFLIQYYNGEERAKGNILERFSAQQFPDLHSELNLSSLELGDSALYFCASSVERQPDTEAFFGQGTRLTVV.

This clonotype was observed once. This rearrangement joins TRBV5-6 to TRBJ1-2; a possible D gene is TRBD1 (6 bases). V was cut by 2 bases and J by 0 bases, with 14 bases left in between. Germline lookup yields CDR1 SGHDT and CDR2 YYEEEE. This CDR3 has 16 residues. The CDR3 DNA reads TGTGCCAGCAGCTTCATACCCGGGACACCTAACTATGGCTACACCTTC. Residues: CASSFIPGTPNYGYTF.

The chain carries TRBV5-1 and TRBJ2-3; 13 bases fit TRBD2. The V and J ends lost 7 bases and 4 bases, in that order; junction bases with no gene match: 6. The CDR3 is 15 residues long. CDR1 is SGHRS, CDR2 YFSETQ, per germline. The CDR3 DNA is TGCGCCAGCTCGCCTGGGACTAGCGGGGCAGATACGCAGTATTTT. It translates to CASSPGTSGADTQYF.

This rearrangement joins TRBV9 to TRBJ2-1; D perhaps matches TRBD1 (6 bases). The CDR3 sequence is 14 residues long. Germline V CDR1 and CDR2: SGDLS, YYNGEE. The V end was cut by 4 bases, the J end by 4 bases, with 12 bases between. DNA for the CDR3: TGTGCCAGCAGCCCCAGGGACAATTACAATGAGCAGTTCTTC. The encoded protein is CASSPRDNYNEQFF.

This clonotype was seen only a few times. V is TRBV30 and J is TRBJ2-2; D gene ambiguous. Trimming removed 6 bases at V and 0 bases at J, with 11 bases between. The length of the CDR3 is 14 residues. Germline V gene data show CDR1 as GTSNPN and CDR2 as SVGIG (reference sequence). The chain's CDR3 is CACRRASNTGELFF. The CDR3 region has the DNA TGTGCCTGTCGCCGGGCTTCGAACACCGGGGAGCTGTTTTTT.

This sequence joins TRBV20-1 and TRBJ2-7, with D perhaps TRBD1 (5 bases). CDR1 DFQATT and CDR2 SNEGSKA come from the germline V gene (reference sequence). V was clipped by 6 bases and J by 2 bases, with 17 bases between them. This CDR3 contains 14 residues. The CDR3 DNA reads as TGCAGTGCACAGGTGGCAAGGCCCACCTACGAGCAGTACTTC. This gives the protein CSAQVARPTYEQYF.

The chain recombines TRBV7-8 with TRBJ1-4, with D possibly TRBD1 on 5 matching bases. There are 15 residues in the CDR3. Germline CDR1 reads SGHVS; CDR2 reads FQNEAQ. Trimming pared 1 base from V and 10 bases from J, leaving 16 bases between. This chain's CDR3 is CASSLDWTWDRKLFF. CDR3 nucleotides: TGTGCCAGCAGCTTAGATTGGACATGGGATAGAAAACTGTTTTTT.

DNA of the CDR3: TGCAGCGTAGGGACGCAAAGACTCAACGATGAGCAGTTCTTC. It translates to CSVGTQRLNDEQFF. This chain joins TRBV29-1 and TRBJ2-1; the D call may be TRBD1 or TRBD2 (5 bases each). The germline V and J ends were trimmed by 6 bases and 8 bases, with 20 bases remaining between them. This CDR3 comprises 14 residues. CDR1 SQVTM and CDR2 ANQGSEA come from the germline V gene.

This clonotype has more than one count but fewer than ten. The rearrangement links TRBV6-5 to TRBJ2-5, with 9 nucleotides matching TRBD2. There are 16 residues in the CDR3. Germline CDR1 MNHEY, CDR2 SVGAGI. V dropped 1 base and J dropped 3; count of bases not matched to a gene: 6. The CDR3 sequence: CASSYYLTSGEETQYF. CDR3 DNA: TGTGCCAGCAGTTACTACTTGACTAGCGGCGAAGAGACCCAGTACTTC.

This clonotype has a handful of counts. This chain joins TRBV5-1 and TRBJ2-1; 8 nucleotides agree with TRBD2. CDR1 is SGHRS and CDR2 is YFSETQ in the germline V gene. Losses at the gene ends were 3 bases for V and 8 bases for J; bases not matched to a gene: 10. This CDR3 is built from 15 residues. CDR3 in DNA: TGCGCCAGCAGCTCTCTGGGACTAGTCGGGGATGAGCAGTTCTTC. Protein product: CASSSLGLVGDEQFF.

The V gene is TRBV20-1, the J gene TRBJ2-1, with 11 positions matching TRBD2. This CDR3 has 19 residues. V shed 1 base, J shed 0 bases, and the junction held 11 bases outside the gene matches. Germline CDR1 is DFQATT and CDR2 is SNEGSKA (reference sequence). CDR3 bases: TGCAGTGCTAGAGGGTCCGAACCTAGCGGGAGGAGCTCCTACAATGAGCAGTTCTTC. As protein: CSARGSEPSGRSSYNEQFF.

The table lists this clonotype with a few counts. This chain connects TRBV11-2 to TRBJ1-1; a possible D gene is TRBD1 (5 bases). There are 14 residues in the CDR3. V was cut by 5 bases and J by 4 bases, with 14 bases left in between. Per the germline V gene, CDR1 is SGHAT and CDR2 is FQNNGV. The CDR3 spells CASSPQPGGTEAFF. As DNA, the CDR3 is TGTGCCAGCAGCCCCCAGCCGGGGGGCACTGAAGCTTTCTTT.